This T cell receptor beta chain was recovered during a study of post-analysis software for immune sequencing data. Study-level information: Relapsing-remitting, secondary progressive and progressive-relapsing forms made up the multiple sclerosis disease courses. Findings and limits, study-wide: The authors found that F measure strongly co-clustered same-batch samples. Compared with controls, patients had more of 4 or 5 TRBV segments, including TRBV5-6, TRBV5-1 and TRBV20-1.

The germline CDR1 and CDR2 sequences are MDHEN and SYDVKM. The CDR3 spans 16 residues. cDNA libraries of TCR beta carried unique molecular identifiers. In TCRdb, the PCR reads were re-called with MiXCR into one record per CDR3 protein. Of under 200,000 distinct CDR3 sequences in the sample, approximately 29% were seen once. This clonotype was found many times. Its antigen is currently unknown. The source is a girl aged 2-17 years with multiple sclerosis. The chain recombines TRBV28 with TRBJ2-5, with 7 bases identical to TRBD1. The J call is uncertain, as TRBJ2-7 better fits the DNA end. The sample was blood. CDR3 nucleotide sequence: TGTGCCAGCAGTTTGCAAACTTACAGGGGTCTCGGCGAGCAGTACTTC. Protein: CASSLQTYRGLGEQYF.